These T cell receptor delta chains were read from a single sample in a study of delta chains in infants with herpesvirus infections. TCRdb reapplied CATT to the RT-PCR reads. The profile shows 1,000 to 1,500 delta-chain clones, roughly 7.6% of them singletons. The sequencing here drew on peripheral blood, taken at time point 2 of longitudinal follow-up. Every receptor here comes from a human donor who was a Ugandan infant, either HIV-exposed or HIV-unexposed (not recorded which). Both conserved end residues are trimmed from each CDR3. The order of the fields is J gene, V gene, CDR3 protein.

TRDJ1 TRDV1 ALGEYRTTDKLI
TRDJ1 TRDV1 ALGDPRPPTDKLI
TRDJ3 TRDV2 ACDSVLGDTLGAWDTRQMF
TRDJ1 TRDV1 ALGELSSYPGTGGYATHVYKLI
TRDJ1 TRDV3 AFRRYWGSIDKLI
TRDJ2 TRDV2 ACDAVAGGYSGTAQLF
TRDJ1 TRDV1 ALGELRTLRKCRAGGYDSSGTDKLI
TRDJ1 TRDV2 ACDSMMGDTAYTDKLI
TRDJ1 TRDV1 ALGEGPRRDPRELI
TRDJ1 TRDV1 ALGELRGHWGTYFHKLI
TRDJ3 TRDV2 ACDTPGGPSSWDTRQMF
TRDJ1 TRDV1 ALGARRHLLALLGGDTDKLI
TRDJ3 TRDV1 ALGELPSAGGYSFAYSWDTRQMF
TRDJ1 TRDV1 ALGELGGGYVPHTDKLI
TRDJ1 TRDV1 ALGELVPFLRWGTTSYTDKLI
TRDJ1 TRDV1 ALGERLYTDKLI
TRDJ1 TRDV1 ALGEPQPTVELGDTVGTDKLI
TRDJ1 TRDV1 ALGELTSYPAVLGDTDKLI
TRDJ1 TRDV1 ALGERPSPIFSYTDKLI
TRDJ1 TRDV1 ALGELLEGRRIRGNTDKLI
TRDJ1 TRDV1 ALGVPSDWGIYTDKLI
TRDJ1 TRDV1 ALGVPNVYWGIKTDKLI
TRDJ3 TRDV2 ACDLVRGRSSWDTRQMF
TRDJ2 TRDV1 ALGEPKFAQLF
TRDJ2 TRDV1 ALGDPPWAGGQTRAQLF
TRDJ1 TRDV2 ACWGMGIRVTDKLI
TRDJ1 TRDV1 ALGELSSYPGTGGYATRVYKLI
TRDJ3 TRDV2 ACDTASGSNNWGTSSWDTRQMF
TRDJ1 TRAV29/DV5 AARLKKLTPGGYFHTDKLI
TRDJ1 TRDV2 ACDTGLGVRCHYTDKLI
TRDJ1 TRDV1 ALIPDWGDTLRETDKLI
TRDJ1 TRDV1 ALGERSFLGTASTTDKLI
TRDJ1 TRDV1 ALGENPRADYTDKLI
TRDJ2 TRDV1 ALGDLSLPTGQGVGDPALTAQLF
TRDJ2 TRDV2 ACDTVLGDPALTAQLF
TRDJ1 TRDV3 AYPPFLRGIRRFTDKLI
TRDJ2 TRAV36/DV7 AVPGAGLPIWGIQPVVLTAQLF
TRDJ2 TRDV2 ACDTWGTGTAQLF
TRDJ1 TRDV1 ALGESPFPCIADKLI
TRDJ1 TRDV1 ALNPPLPRLGDTGTDKLI
TRDJ1 TRDV1 ALGEPLLPTSLLGDLTDKLI
TRDJ1 TRDV1 ALLIRPTGLGDTQCTDKLI
TRDJ1 TRDV1 ALADQCRFWWGIRGLTDKLI
TRDJ1 TRDV1 ALGGPTWGIKRGTADKLI
TRDJ1 TRDV2 ACVPGGGTDKLI
TRDJ1 TRDV1 ALGERSLGDRELI